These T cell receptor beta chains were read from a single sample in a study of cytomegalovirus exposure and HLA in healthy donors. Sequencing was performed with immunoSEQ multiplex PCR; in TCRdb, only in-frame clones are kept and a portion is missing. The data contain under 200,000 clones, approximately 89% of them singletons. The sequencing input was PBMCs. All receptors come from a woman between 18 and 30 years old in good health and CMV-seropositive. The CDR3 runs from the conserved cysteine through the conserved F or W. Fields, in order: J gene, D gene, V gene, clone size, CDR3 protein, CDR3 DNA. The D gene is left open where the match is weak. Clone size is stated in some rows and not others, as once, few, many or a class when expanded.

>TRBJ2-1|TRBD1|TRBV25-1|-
CASGSGTGFAEQFF
TGTGCCAGCGGTTCCGGGACAGGATTCGCTGAGCAGTTCTTC
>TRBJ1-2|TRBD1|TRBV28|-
CASSSTPPGGGTF
TGTGCCAGCAGTTCGACACCACCAGGGGGCGGCACCTTC
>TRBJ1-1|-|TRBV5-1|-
CASSPGNTEAFF
TGCGCCAGCAGCCCCGGTAACACTGAAGCTTTCTTT
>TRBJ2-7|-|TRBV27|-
CASSTIRVVGPYEQYF
TGTGCCAGCAGTACTATCAGGGTGGTTGGTCCCTACGAGCAGTACTTC
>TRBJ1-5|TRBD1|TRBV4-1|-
CASSPSTGAGQPQHF
TGCGCCAGCAGCCCCTCGACAGGGGCAGGTCAGCCCCAGCATTTT
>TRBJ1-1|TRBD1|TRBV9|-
CASTPSTGSMNTEAFF
TGTGCCAGCACCCCGTCGACAGGGAGCATGAACACTGAAGCTTTCTTT
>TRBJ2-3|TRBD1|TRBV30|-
CARDRSTDTQYF
TGTGCCAGGGACAGATCCACAGATACGCAGTATTTT
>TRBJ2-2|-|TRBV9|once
CASAAGGSGELFF
TGTGCCAGCGCGGCCGGGGGTTCCGGGGAGCTGTTTTTT
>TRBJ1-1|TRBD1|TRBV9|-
CASSVQGAGGTEAFF
TGTGCCAGCAGCGTTCAGGGGGCCGGGGGCACTGAAGCTTTCTTT
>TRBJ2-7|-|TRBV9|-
CASSVGGDYEQYF
TGTGCCAGCAGCGTAGGGGGGGATTACGAGCAGTACTTC
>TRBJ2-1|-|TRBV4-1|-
CASSQRERNARRDEQFF
TGCGCCAGCAGCCAACGCGAGCGGAACGCCCGCCGGGATGAGCAGTTCTTC
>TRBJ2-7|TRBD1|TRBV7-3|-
CASSLTGTGVSEQYF
TGTGCCAGCAGCTTAACAGGGACAGGAGTTTCCGAGCAGTACTTC
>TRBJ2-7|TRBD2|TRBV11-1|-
CASSRGLAETYEQYF
TGTGCCAGCAGCCGGGGACTAGCGGAGACCTACGAGCAGTACTTC
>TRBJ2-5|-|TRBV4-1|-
CASSQLLRETQYF
TGCGCCAGCAGCCAGCTACTAAGGGAGACCCAGTACTTC
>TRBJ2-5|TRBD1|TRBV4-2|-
CASSQGRGQGGETQYF
TGTGCCAGCAGCCAGGGGCGCGGACAGGGCGGAGAGACCCAGTACTTC
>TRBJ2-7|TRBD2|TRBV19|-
CASSIAPGLAYEQYF
TGTGCCAGTAGTATCGCGCCGGGACTAGCTTACGAGCAGTACTTC
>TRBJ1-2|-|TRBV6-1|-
CASSGSVGAWYGYTF
TGTGCCAGCAGCGGCTCGGTGGGGGCTTGGTATGGCTACACCTTC
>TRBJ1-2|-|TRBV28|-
CASSEGLSGYGYTF
TGTGCCAGCAGTGAGGGACTATCTGGCTATGGCTACACCTTC
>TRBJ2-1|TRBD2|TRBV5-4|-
CASSSGTSGSWRDGRQFF
TGTGCCAGCAGCTCTGGGACTAGCGGGAGTTGGAGGGACGGTAGGCAGTTCTTC
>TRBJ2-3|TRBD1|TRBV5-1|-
CASSQQGIDTDTQYF
TGCGCCAGCAGCCAACAGGGGATAGACACAGATACGCAGTATTTT
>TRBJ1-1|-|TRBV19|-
CASQPAVRVPTENTEAFF
TGTGCCAGCCAACCGGCAGTTAGGGTCCCGACAGAGAACACTGAAGCTTTCTTT
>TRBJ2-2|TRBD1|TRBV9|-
CASSADRDAGELFF
TGTGCCAGCAGCGCCGACAGGGACGCCGGGGAGCTGTTTTTT
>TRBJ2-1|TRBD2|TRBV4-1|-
CASSQGLAGVREQFF
TGCGCCAGCAGCCAAGGACTAGCGGGAGTGCGGGAGCAGTTCTTC
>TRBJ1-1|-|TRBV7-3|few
CASSLGQNTEAFF
TGTGCCAGCAGCTTAGGCCAGAACACTGAAGCTTTCTTT
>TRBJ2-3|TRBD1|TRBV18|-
CASSPRTGASTDTQYF
TGTGCCAGCTCACCAAGGACAGGGGCTAGCACAGATACGCAGTATTTT
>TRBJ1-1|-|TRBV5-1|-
CASSRQMNTEAFF
TGCGCCAGCAGCCGACAGATGAACACTGAAGCTTTCTTT
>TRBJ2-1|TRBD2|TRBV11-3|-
CASRPTGTSAYGEQFF
TGTGCCAGCAGACCGACCGGGACTAGCGCCTACGGTGAGCAGTTCTTC
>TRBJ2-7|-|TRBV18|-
CASSPGRQVSYEQYF
TGTGCCAGCTCACCGGGACGACAGGTCTCCTACGAGCAGTACTTC
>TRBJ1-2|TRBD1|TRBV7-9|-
CASSLGTGLLANYGYTF
TGTGCCAGCAGCTTAGGGACAGGCCTACTAGCTAACTATGGCTACACCTTC
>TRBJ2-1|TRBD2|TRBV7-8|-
CASSPRRGLAASQFF
TGTGCCAGCAGCCCCCGTCGGGGACTAGCGGCATCACAGTTCTTC
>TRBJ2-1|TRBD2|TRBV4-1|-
CASSQDPQREGNEQFF
TGCGCCAGCAGCCAAGATCCCCAGCGGGAAGGGAATGAGCAGTTCTTC
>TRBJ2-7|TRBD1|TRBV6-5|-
CASSYSGTGVSYEQYF
TGTGCCAGCAGTTACTCTGGGACAGGGGTTTCCTACGAGCAGTACTTC
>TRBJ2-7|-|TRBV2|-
CASSPGAVYEQYF
TGTGCCAGCAGTCCGGGAGCCGTCTACGAGCAGTACTTC
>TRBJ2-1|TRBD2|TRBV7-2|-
CASSPERGSAEQFF
TGTGCCAGCAGCCCAGAGCGGGGGAGCGCTGAGCAGTTCTTC
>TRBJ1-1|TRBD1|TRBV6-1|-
CASSGWTGVFGAFF
TGTGCCAGCAGTGGGTGGACAGGGGTTTTTGGAGCTTTCTTT
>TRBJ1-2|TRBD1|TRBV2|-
CASSVQTGNYGYTF
TGTGCCAGCAGTGTACAGACAGGGAACTATGGCTACACCTTC
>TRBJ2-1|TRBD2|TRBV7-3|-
CASSLMGLNNNEQFF
TGTGCCAGCAGCTTAATGGGACTAAACAACAATGAGCAGTTCTTC
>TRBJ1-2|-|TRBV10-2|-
CASSEQGQGGYTF
TGCGCCAGCAGTGAACAGGGACAAGGGGGCTACACCTTC
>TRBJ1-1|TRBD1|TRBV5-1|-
CASSLTQGGTEAFF
TGCGCCAGCAGCTTGACACAGGGGGGCACTGAAGCTTTCTTT
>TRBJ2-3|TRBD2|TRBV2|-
CASRASGTTDTQYF
TGTGCCAGCCGCGCCAGCGGGACCACAGATACGCAGTATTTT
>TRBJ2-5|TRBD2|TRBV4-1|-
CASSQQGGGGSETQYF
TGCGCCAGCAGCCAACAGGGTGGGGGGGGATCGGAGACCCAGTACTTC
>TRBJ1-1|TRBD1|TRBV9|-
CASSALDRVAFF
TGTGCCAGCAGCGCCCTTGACAGGGTCGCTTTCTTT
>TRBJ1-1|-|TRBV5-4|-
CASSLVPESTEAFF
TGTGCCAGCAGCTTGGTGCCGGAGAGCACTGAAGCTTTCTTT
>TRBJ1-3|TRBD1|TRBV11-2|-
CASSFDRGPTGNTIYF
TGTGCCAGCAGCTTCGACAGGGGGCCGACTGGAAACACCATATATTTT
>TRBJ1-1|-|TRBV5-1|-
CASSPQRSGRENTEAFF
TGCGCCAGCAGCCCACAAAGGTCGGGGAGAGAAAACACTGAAGCTTTCTTT
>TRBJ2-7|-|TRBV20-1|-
CSADIYYEQYF
TGCAGTGCTGACATATACTACGAGCAGTACTTC
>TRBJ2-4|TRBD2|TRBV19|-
CASSPFFPSGRRDIQYF
TGTGCCAGTAGTCCGTTTTTCCCCAGCGGGAGGAGAGACATTCAGTACTTC
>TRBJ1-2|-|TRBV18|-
CASSPLQEGGRGYTF
TGTGCCAGCTCACCACTCCAGGAGGGCGGACGTGGCTACACCTTC
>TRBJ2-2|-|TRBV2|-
CASSLDRNTGELFF
TGTGCCAGCAGTTTGGACAGGAACACCGGGGAGCTGTTTTTT
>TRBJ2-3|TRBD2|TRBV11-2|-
CASSLPRAGGTSTDTQYF
TGTGCCAGCAGCTTACCCCGGGCGGGAGGGACCAGCACAGATACGCAGTATTTT
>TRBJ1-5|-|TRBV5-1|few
CASSLSGQPQHF
TGCGCCAGCAGCTTAAGCGGTCAGCCCCAGCATTTT
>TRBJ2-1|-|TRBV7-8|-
CASTAVHEQFF
TGTGCCAGCACCGCGGTCCATGAGCAGTTCTTC
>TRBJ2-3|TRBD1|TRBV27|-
CAGPGQGARYGTDTQYF
TGTGCCGGCCCGGGACAGGGGGCGCGATACGGGACAGATACGCAGTATTTT